Presented here are 27 T cell receptor beta chains from one specimen sequenced in a study of technical replicates of blood from several donors. The data were produced by immunoSEQ multiplex PCR, yet TCRdb's version contains in-frame clones alone and is incomplete. The repertoire consists of about 89,000 clones, with 90% to 95% occurring once and the leading ten covering roughly 0.24%. Sequences were obtained from T cells isolated from PBMCs. These receptors all stem from a human donor in good health.

The genes are TRBV4-1 and TRBJ2-5; D gene ambiguous. Deletions cut 0 bases from V and 1 base from J, with 6 bases between. CDR1 and CDR2 (germline): MGHRA, YSYEKL. This CDR3 spans 14 amino acids. CDR3 in amino acids: CASSQEELQETQYF. Written as DNA, the CDR3 is TGCGCCAGCAGCCAAGAAGAGCTCCAAGAGACCCAGTACTTC.

This clone was detected a few times. This rearrangement joins TRBV2 to TRBJ1-1; 7 nucleotides agree with TRBD1. Looked up from germline, CDR1 is SNHLY and CDR2 is FYNNEI. The CDR3 spans 15 residues. J lost 2 bases, V lost 11 bases, and 14 bases had no gene match. The CDR3 spells CAALGQYRGNTEAFF. CDR3 DNA: TGTGCCGCCTTGGGACAGTACAGGGGAAACACTGAAGCTTTCTTT.

V usage is TRBV13 and J usage is TRBJ2-3; TRBD2 might be the D (5 bases). This CDR3 region has 16 residues. Looked up from germline, CDR1 is PRHDT and CDR2 is FYEKMQ (reference sequence). Trimming shortened V by 6 bases and J by 2 bases, and 18 bases separated the two germline ends. The CDR3: CASRWGTGSTTDTQYF. CDR3 DNA: TGTGCCAGCAGGTGGGGAACGGGATCTACCACAGATACGCAGTATTTT.

The chain has TRBV5-1 and TRBJ2-2, with D unclear. The germline V gene has CDR1 SGHRS and CDR2 YFSETQ. The CDR3 has 14 residues. The V end lost 8 bases, the J end lost 0 bases, and 11 bases lay between the germline ends. The CDR3 is CASNTIPNTGELFF. In nucleotides, the CDR3 is TGCGCCAGTAACACGATTCCGAACACCGGGGAGCTGTTTTTT.

The chain is built from TRBV28 and TRBJ2-2; the D gene is possibly TRBD2 (5 bases). V dropped 2 bases and J dropped 8 bases, with 15 bases sitting between them. The CDR3 is made up of 15 amino acids. Germline CDR1 reads MDHEN; CDR2 reads SYDVKM. DNA of the CDR3: TGTGCCAGCAGTTTAGATGAGGGAATGGGTGGGGAGCTGTTTTTT. Translated: CASSLDEGMGGELFF. Full variable domain (missing parts from reference TRBV28 and TRBJ2-2): DVKVTQSSRYLVKRTGEKVFLECVQDMDHENMFWYRQDPGLGLRLIYFSYDVKMKEKGDIPEGYSVSREKKERFSLILESASTNQTSMYLCASSLDEGMGGELFFGEGSRLTVL.

V usage is TRBV29-1 and J usage is TRBJ2-1; 12 bases agree with TRBD2. In germline, CDR1 is SQVTM, CDR2 ANQGSEA. This CDR3 has 14 residues. The V and J ends lost 4 bases and 10 bases, in that order; junction bases with no gene match: 8. The CDR3 loop is CSVGPSGRAGEQFF. For the CDR3, the DNA is TGCAGCGTTGGTCCTAGCGGGAGGGCAGGGGAGCAGTTCTTC.

This sequence joins TRBV11-3 and TRBJ1-6; 8 bases line up with TRBD1. The CDR3 loop spans 16 amino acids. CDR1 is SGHNT and CDR2 is YENEEA in the germline V gene. The V and J ends lost 4 bases and 9 bases, in that order; junction bases with no gene match: 11. The CDR3 nucleotides are TGTGCCAGCAGCTGGCCCTCGGACAGGGAGAGTTCACCCCTCCACTTT. Its protein is CASSWPSDRESSPLHF. The whole variable domain, remainder taken from reference TRBV11-3 and TRBJ1-6, is EAGVVQSPRYKIIEKKQPVAFWCNPISGHNTLYWYLQNLGQGPELLIRYENEEAVDDSQLPKDRFSAERLKGVDSTLKIQPAELGDSAVYLCASSWPSDRESSPLHFGNGTRLTVT.

This chain links TRBV29-1 with TRBJ2-7; D uncertain. Trimming removed 3 bases at V and 3 bases at J, with 12 bases between. CDR1 and CDR2 from the germline V gene are SQVTM and ANQGSEA. There are 13 residues in the CDR3. The CDR3 loop is CSVEASVGYEQYF. In nucleotides, the CDR3 is TGCAGCGTTGAGGCCAGCGTGGGCTACGAGCAGTACTTC.

The V and J genes are TRBV6-5 and TRBJ1-1; D not certain. The length of the CDR3 is 13 residues. CDR1 is MNHEY, CDR2 SVGAGI, per germline. Trimming shortened V by 2 bases and J by 7 bases, and 11 bases separated the two germline ends. The CDR3 loop reads CASSYGPGSEAFF. The DNA for the CDR3 is TGTGCCAGCAGTTACGGCCCGGGGAGTGAAGCTTTCTTT.

The rearrangement links TRBV5-1 to TRBJ2-1, with TRBD2 as a possible D gene (5 bases). V gave up 1 base and J gave up 10 bases, with 15 bases separating them. CDR1 and CDR2 (germline): SGHRS, YFSETQ. The CDR3 has 14 residues. CDR3 sequence: CASSLLSPEREQFF. CDR3 DNA sequence: TGCGCCAGCAGCTTGCTAAGTCCCGAGCGGGAGCAGTTCTTC.

The chain carries TRBV6-4 and TRBJ2-1; D is possibly TRBD2 (6 bases). CDR1 is MRHNA, CDR2 SNTAGT, per germline. CDR3 length: 14 residues. The germline V and J ends were trimmed by 4 bases and 8 bases, with 15 bases remaining between them. The CDR3 DNA reads TGTGCCAGCAGTGTAGGGGACTCTGGGCATGAGCAGTTCTTC. Protein sequence: CASSVGDSGHEQFF.

The V call is TRBV6-6, the J call TRBJ2-7, with TRBD1 as a possible D gene (6 bases). There are 15 residues in the CDR3. CDR1 MNHNY and CDR2 SVGAGI come from the germline V gene (reference sequence). Here the CDR3 reads CATTKKGDESYEQYF. The CDR3 bases are TGTGCTACGACTAAGAAGGGGGACGAGTCCTACGAGCAGTACTTC.

This chain joins TRBV28 and TRBJ1-1; perhaps TRBD1 as D (6 bases). In germline, CDR1 is MDHEN, CDR2 SYDVKM. The V gene lost 6 bases and the J gene lost 1 base, with 15 bases spanning the gap. This CDR3 contains 15 residues. In DNA, the CDR3 is TGTGCCAGCAGGATACTTACAGGGACGAACACTGAAGCTTTCTTT. Translated: CASRILTGTNTEAFF.

This rearrangement joins TRBV9 to TRBJ2-7; maybe TRBD1 (5 bases). Germline-derived CDR1 and CDR2 are SGDLS and YYNGEE. Deletions cut 4 bases from V and 3 bases from J, with 11 bases between. The CDR3 extends over 13 amino acids. The CDR3 coding sequence is TGTGCCAGCAGCCCCGGCCAGGGCTACGAGCAGTACTTC. Protein product: CASSPGQGYEQYF.

The chain uses TRBV6-1 and TRBJ1-4; 8 bases are shared with TRBD1. The V gene's germline CDR1 is MNHNS and CDR2 SASEGT. Trimming cost V 10 bases and J 6 bases; bases outside gene matches: 4. There are 12 residues in the CDR3. CDR3 sequence: CAKQGGDEKLFF. For the CDR3, the DNA is TGTGCCAAACAGGGGGGGGATGAAAAACTGTTTTTT.

The genes are TRBV2 and TRBJ2-3; TRBD2 might be the D (6 bases). CDR1 and CDR2 (germline): SNHLY, FYNNEI. V dropped 4 bases and J dropped 2 bases, with 16 bases sitting between them. The CDR3 consists of 16 residues. The CDR3 DNA sequence: TGTGCCAGCAGTGGAGGGGACTCTTACTACACAGATACGCAGTATTTT. This translates into CASSGGDSYYTDTQYF.

The chain has TRBV27 and TRBJ2-1, with TRBD2 identical over 8 bases. The CDR3 spans 16 residues. V was clipped by 2 bases and J by 6 bases; unmatched bases: 9. Looked up from germline, CDR1 is MNHEY and CDR2 is SMNVEV (reference sequence). The CDR3 sequence is CASSLRTGGPFNEQFF. Here the CDR3 DNA reads TGTGCCAGCAGTTTAAGGACGGGAGGGCCTTTCAATGAGCAGTTCTTC.

This chain joins TRBV14 and TRBJ2-7; 7 bases match TRBD1. Germline V gene lookup returns CDR1 SGHDN and CDR2 FVKESK. The CDR3 is 16 amino acids. V trimming: 0 bases; J trimming: 2 bases; junction bases outside the gene matches: 7. This CDR3 reads CASSQEDRTTPYEQYF. The CDR3 DNA reads as TGTGCCAGCAGCCAAGAGGACAGGACAACCCCCTACGAGCAGTACTTC.

This clone showed up just a few times. The rearrangement links TRBV5-1 to TRBJ1-1; 7 nucleotides align to TRBD1. Germline assignment: CDR1 SGHRS and CDR2 YFSETQ. Trimming at V came to 0 bases and at J to 7 bases, leaving 9 bases not matched to a gene. The CDR3 is 15 amino acids. In nucleotides, the CDR3 is TGCGCCAGCAGCTTGGCCTCCCGACAGGGTGGTGAAGCTTTCTTT. Residues: CASSLASRQGGEAFF.

This chain links TRBV10-3 with TRBJ1-1; possible D gene TRBD1, 6 bases. The CDR3 runs 15 residues. Germline values: CDR1 ENHRY, CDR2 SYGVKD. Deletions cut 7 bases from V and 3 bases from J, with 18 bases between. The CDR3 loop is CAITPRGGAYTEAFF. DNA for the CDR3: TGTGCCATCACCCCCCGGGGGGGGGCTTACACTGAAGCTTTCTTT.

The CDR3 nucleotides read TGTGCCAGTGGACCCGGGACAGGGGGATTACACACTGAAGCTTTCTTT. Translated: CASGPGTGGLHTEAFF. This chain joins TRBV19 and TRBJ1-1, with 11 bases aligning to TRBD1. Germline V CDR1 and CDR2: LNHDA, SQIVND (reference sequence). V was clipped by 8 bases and J by 3 bases; unmatched bases: 11. This CDR3 spans 16 amino acids.

This clone was detected only a few times. The chain employs TRBV19 and TRBJ1-1, with 7 nucleotides matching TRBD1. Trimming removed 6 bases from V and 3 bases from J; junction bases left unmatched: 4. The CDR3 is 13 amino acids. The germline V gene encodes CDR1 LNHDA and CDR2 SQIVND (reference sequence). As DNA, the CDR3 is TGTGCCAGTAGCTCAGGGGGAGACACTGAAGCTTTCTTT. As protein: CASSSGGDTEAFF.

V is TRBV14 and J is TRBJ2-7, with D perhaps TRBD2 (5 bases). This CDR3 is built from 15 residues. Trimming shortened V by 1 base and J by 3 bases, and 13 bases separated the two germline ends. Germline V gives CDR1 SGHDN, CDR2 FVKESK. The CDR3 sequence is CASSQGVGVGYEQYF. CDR3 bases: TGTGCCAGCAGCCAAGGGGTCGGGGTTGGCTACGAGCAGTACTTC.

The gene calls are TRBV11-2 and TRBJ1-6; D is unclear. CDR1 is SGHAT, CDR2 FQNNGV, per germline. Trimming left V 7 bases short and J 6 bases short, with 19 bases between. The CDR3 extends over 16 amino acids. The CDR3 is CASIQRRGNPNSPLHF. In DNA, the CDR3 is TGTGCCAGCATTCAGAGGAGAGGGAATCCTAATTCACCCCTCCACTTT. The variable domain in full, completed from reference TRBV11-2 and TRBJ1-6, reads EAGVAQSPRYKIIEKRQSVAFWCNPISGHATLYWYQQILGQGPKLLIQFQNNGVVDDSQLPKDRFSAERLKGVDSTLKIQPAKLEDSAVYLCASIQRRGNPNSPLHFGNGTRLTVT.

V is TRBV29-1 and J is TRBJ2-3; 9 bases are a match to TRBD2. V shed 7 bases, J shed 7 bases, and the junction held 12 bases outside the gene matches. This CDR3 spans 14 amino acids. Per germline, CDR1 SQVTM and CDR2 ANQGSEA. As DNA, the CDR3 is TGCAGCGCGAATAGCGGGAGAGGAACATATACGCAGTATTTT. Its protein is CSANSGRGTYTQYF.

The rearrangement uses TRBV5-6 and TRBJ1-2, with D possibly matching TRBD1 (5 bases). This CDR3 comprises 13 residues. Germline V gives CDR1 SGHDT, CDR2 YYEEEE. Trimming shortened V by 1 base and J by 6 bases, and 10 bases separated the two germline ends. CDR3 region: CASSLTARDGYTF. CDR3 bases: TGTGCCAGCAGCTTGACCGCCAGGGATGGCTACACCTTC.

V and J are TRBV12-2 and TRBJ2-3; the table assigns TRBD2, which was not confirmed against the DNA. TRBV12-2 is classified as a pseudogene. The CDR3 loop spans 15 amino acids. The CDR3 reads CASRVTSGSTDTQYF. The DNA of the CDR3 is TGTGCAAGTCGCGTGACTAGCGGTAGCACAGATACGCAGTATTTT.